A selection of T cell receptor beta chains follows, all from one sample in a study of T cells in Graves' hyperthyroidism and ophthalmopathy. Each CDR3 protein gets one entry after TCRdb re-called the multiplex PCR reads with MiXCR. This table holds about 520,000 distinct CDR3 sequences, around 21% found once. The specimen sequenced was blood. Receptor source: a man younger than 30 with Graves' hyperthyroidism. Each CDR3 is given with its conserved first and last residue.

J gene | V gene | CDR3 protein
TRBJ2-7 | TRBV4-1 | CASSQVQGHLYEQYF
TRBJ2-2 | TRBV24-1 | CAESLDSRYTGELFF
TRBJ2-5 | TRBV11-3 | CASSPRGLGGETQYF
TRBJ1-5 | TRBV12-3/TRBV12-4 | CASSYTQAGGAQHF
TRBJ1-5 | TRBV27 | CASSHRDRREPQHF
TRBJ2-7 | TRBV6-1 | CASSARLGRSYEQYF
TRBJ2-2 | TRBV7-7 | CASSPRGNTGELFF
TRBJ1-2 | TRBV19 | CASSIGQGADGYTF
TRBJ1-5 | TRBV12-5 | CASGSGQGRNQPQHF
TRBJ2-5 | TRBV10-3 | CAIKDTGSQETQYF
TRBJ2-2 | TRBV7-8 | CASSLVGITGELFF
TRBJ1-2 | TRBV19 | CSSSIPGRFYGYTF
TRBJ2-2 | TRBV7-2 | CASSLRMRGVGTGELFF
TRBJ1-5 | TRBV6-5 | CASTEGAGSQPQHF
TRBJ2-7 | TRBV6-1 | CASSPFLRPAYEQYF
TRBJ1-6 | TRBV6-5 | CASSYSRNSATPLHF
TRBJ2-5 | TRBV28 | CASSSGTETQYF
TRBJ1-1 | TRBV12-5 | CASAPDRDGTEAFF
TRBJ2-7 | TRBV6-1 | CASSDLLGFEQYF
TRBJ2-2 | TRBV12-3/TRBV12-4 | CASSFWRGENTGELFF
TRBJ2-5 | TRBV9 | CASSPPHDGPTETQYF
TRBJ1-5 | TRBV28 | CASSFRGGMQPQHF
TRBJ2-7 | TRBV28 | CASSLYLTSGNYEQYF
TRBJ2-5 | TRBV7-8 | CASSSSGSAAGTQYF
TRBJ1-2 | TRBV30 | CAWSPWTGYGYTF
TRBJ1-5 | TRBV2 | CASSEARGAGQPQHF
TRBJ1-6 | TRBV30 | CALEQGARNSPLHF
TRBJ2-7 | TRBV2 | CASSIRVIRLHEQYF
TRBJ2-7 | TRBV5-5 | CASSLLPGAEQYF
TRBJ1-3 | TRBV10-3 | CATQPLGGPGNTIYF
TRBJ2-5 | TRBV20-1 | CSASRGTLQETQYF